This entry lists 25 T cell receptor beta chains sequenced from one sample in a study of blood T cell repertoires in COVID-19. The protocol was immunoSEQ multiplex PCR, while the TCRdb copy is restricted to in-frame clones and leaves out a portion. The table has 200,000 to 300,000 clones, roughly 86% seen once. Sequencing used peripheral blood. The receptors stem from a human donor in a cohort sampled during active COVID-19.

The chain combines TRBV28 with TRBJ1-2, with 11 bases lining up with TRBD1. CDR1 is MDHEN and CDR2 is SYDVKM in the germline V gene. V trimming: 8 bases; J trimming: 8 bases; junction bases outside the gene matches: 13. This CDR3 spans 15 amino acids. The CDR3 DNA sequence: TGTGCCAGCGGCTGGACAGGGGGCGCCGAGGGGGGCTACACCTTC. Its translation is CASGWTGGAEGGYTF.

This chain connects TRBV11-2 to TRBJ1-2; D is perhaps TRBD1 (5 bases). Germline loops: CDR1 SGHAT, CDR2 FQNNGV. Trimming took off 7 bases at V and 5 bases at J, with 14 bases between the two ends. This CDR3 has 13 residues. CDR3 region: CASTIIGQYGYTF. Written as DNA, the CDR3 is TGTGCCAGCACCATTATCGGACAATATGGCTACACCTTC. Looking up the rest from reference TRBV11-2 and TRBJ1-2 gives the full variable domain: EAGVAQSPRYKIIEKRQSVAFWCNPISGHATLYWYQQILGQGPKLLIQFQNNGVVDDSQLPKDRFSAERLKGVDSTLKIQPAKLEDSAVYLCASTIIGQYGYTFGSGTRLTVV.

V gene TRBV9 combines with J gene TRBJ1-6; 10 positions agree with TRBD1. This CDR3 spans 15 amino acids. Germline V gene sequence: CDR1 SGDLS, CDR2 YYNGEE. The V and J ends lost 2 bases and 8 bases, in that order; junction bases with no gene match: 4. The CDR3 coding sequence is TGTGCCAGCAGCGTCCCCGGGACAGGGGATTCACCCCTCCACTTT. This encodes CASSVPGTGDSPLHF.

The chain carries TRBV28 and TRBJ2-1, with 11 bases lining up with TRBD2. CDR1 and CDR2 (germline): MDHEN, SYDVKM. V trimming: 3 bases; J trimming: 9 bases; junction bases outside the gene matches: 7. This CDR3 contains 15 residues. The CDR3 DNA is TGTGCCAGCAGTTTTCCATTCCTAGCGGGAGGTGAGCAGTTCTTC. This encodes CASSFPFLAGGEQFF.

The V gene is TRBV9, the J gene TRBJ2-2; 8 bases align to TRBD2. After removal of 1 base from V and 5 bases from J, the junction contained 7 bases not matched to a gene. Germline assignment: CDR1 SGDLS and CDR2 YYNGEE. This CDR3 has 16 amino acids. CDR3 amino acids: CASSVRASGFTGELFF. CDR3 sequence (DNA): TGTGCCAGCAGCGTAAGGGCTAGCGGGTTTACCGGGGAGCTGTTTTTT. Together with reference TRBV9 and TRBJ2-2, the CDR3 gives the full variable domain: DSGVTQTPKHLITATGQRVTLRCSPRSGDLSVYWYQQSLDQGLQFLIQYYNGEERAKGNILERFSAQQFPDLHSELNLSSLELGDSALYFCASSVRASGFTGELFFGEGSRLTVL.

This rearrangement joins TRBV5-4 to TRBJ1-1; tentative D call: TRBD1 (6 bases). The CDR3 contains 16 residues. Germline CDR1 and CDR2: SGHNT and YYREEE (reference sequence). The V and J ends lost 4 bases and 0 bases respectively, with 16 bases between them. CDR3 protein: CASSRNAGQMNTEAFF. The DNA of the CDR3 is TGTGCCAGCAGCCGGAACGCTGGACAGATGAACACTGAAGCTTTCTTT.

The chain uses TRBV7-6 and TRBJ2-7; D may be TRBD1 (5 bases). Trimming shortened V by 2 bases and J by 6 bases, and 11 bases separated the two germline ends. From germline, CDR1 is SGHVS and CDR2 FNYEAQ. The CDR3 contains 13 residues. In DNA form, the CDR3 reads TGTGCCAGCAGCTTACCTGACAGACCCGAGCAGTACTTC. It encodes CASSLPDRPEQYF.

The chain joins TRBV3-1 (or the pseudogene TRBV3-2) to TRBJ2-1; TRBD2 aligns across 8 bases. J gave up 6 bases and V 0 bases, and 16 bases lay outside the gene matches. Germline assignment: CDR1 LGHDT and CDR2 YNNKEL (reference sequence). CDR3 size: 19 residues. In DNA form, the CDR3 reads TGTGCCAGCAGCCAAGATCGCCGTATGGGACTAGAGGCCCCCAATGAGCAGTTCTTC. It is translated as CASSQDRRMGLEAPNEQFF.

CDR3 bases: TGTGCCAGCAGCCCGGACAGGGGGCAAAATGGCTACACCTTC. Translated: CASSPDRGQNGYTF. The gene calls are TRBV7-3 and TRBJ1-2; 11 bases map to TRBD1. The trim removed 5 bases at V and 6 bases at J, leaving 5 bases unmatched. The CDR3 totals 14 residues. CDR1 is SGHTA and CDR2 is FQGTGA in the germline V gene. The full variable domain, its missing parts supplied by reference TRBV7-3 and TRBJ1-2, is GAGVSQTPSNKVTEKGKYVELRCDPISGHTALYWYRQSLGQGPEFLIYFQGTGAADDSGLPNDRFFAVRPEGSVSTLKIQRTERGDSAVYLCASSPDRGQNGYTFGSGTRLTVV.

This chain links TRBV28 with TRBJ2-7; TRBD2 matches 9 bases. The CDR3 is 13 amino acids. Losses at the gene ends were 8 bases for V and 8 bases for J; bases not matched to a gene: 10. Looked up from germline, CDR1 is MDHEN and CDR2 is SYDVKM. The CDR3 sequence: CASWRLAGSQQYF. CDR3 DNA: TGTGCCAGCTGGAGGCTAGCGGGATCGCAGCAGTACTTC.

The chain recombines TRBV30 with TRBJ1-4; D uncertain. Trimming left V 0 bases short and J 6 bases short, with 8 bases between. CDR1 is GTSNPN and CDR2 is SVGIG in the germline V gene (reference sequence). The CDR3 is 13 amino acids. The CDR3 protein is CAWSVHGDEKLFF. The CDR3 DNA is TGTGCCTGGAGTGTACATGGTGATGAAAAACTGTTTTTT.

V is TRBV11-2 and J is TRBJ1-1; D unresolved. CDR3 length: 15 residues. The V end was cut by 1 base, the J end by 3 bases, with 12 bases between. Germline CDR1 is SGHAT and CDR2 is FQNNGV. CDR3 bases: TGTGCCAGCAGCTTAGTAATGAGGTTCGACACTGAAGCTTTCTTT. It yields the protein CASSLVMRFDTEAFF.

The V call is TRBV10-2, the J call TRBJ2-7, with 7 bases fitting TRBD1. The CDR3 covers 12 residues. Trimming cost V 6 bases and J 6 bases; bases outside gene matches: 5. CDR1 is WSHSY and CDR2 is SAAADI in the germline V gene. Written as DNA, the CDR3 is TGCGCCAGCAGGGTGACAGGGCTCGAGCAGTACTTC. Amino acids: CASRVTGLEQYF.

The genes are TRBV23-1 and TRBJ1-1; unclear D gene. TRBV23-1 carries the ORF label, with uncertain function. This CDR3 comprises 15 residues. The V gene lost 3 bases and the J gene lost 6 bases, with 17 bases spanning the gap. The DNA for the CDR3 is TGCGCCAGCAGTCAGGCGGGAGGGAGAGTGTCTGAAGCTTTCTTT. This translates into CASSQAGGRVSEAFF.

CDR3 in DNA: TGCGCCAGCAGCCAAGGAAGAGTGGCGGGAGACGCCGGGGAGCTGTTTTTT. This sequence encodes CASSQGRVAGDAGELFF. The chain uses TRBV4-1 and TRBJ2-2; 7 nucleotides match TRBD2. V gave up 1 base and J gave up 6 bases; unmatched junction bases: 11. Germline V gives CDR1 MGHRA, CDR2 YSYEKL. CDR3 length: 17 residues.

This clone appeared a few times. The rearrangement links TRBV6-5 to TRBJ2-7; D remains ambiguous. The CDR3 is 15 residues long. In germline, CDR1 is MNHEY, CDR2 SVGAGI. The V gene lost 7 bases and the J gene lost 2 bases, with 18 bases spanning the gap. For the CDR3, the DNA is TGTGCCAGCACCCCAAGTAGGTCCCAGGCCTACGAGCAGTACTTC. Its protein product is CASTPSRSQAYEQYF.

The chain joins TRBV19 to TRBJ1-5, with 8 bases aligning to TRBD1. The junction had 2 bases not matched to a gene; V was cut back by 1 base and J by 0 bases. The CDR3 length is 16 residues. Germline CDR1 LNHDA, CDR2 SQIVND (reference sequence). CDR3 in DNA: TGTGCCAGTAGTATAGGGACAGGGCCTAGCAATCAGCCCCAGCATTTT. Protein product: CASSIGTGPSNQPQHF.

The chain employs TRBV29-1 and TRBJ2-1; D ambiguous. Looked up from germline, CDR1 is SQVTM and CDR2 is ANQGSEA. The CDR3 runs to 11 residues. V was trimmed by 8 bases and J by 6 bases, leaving 11 bases between them. CDR3 nucleotide sequence: TGCAGCTCAAAAAGAGGCAATGAGCAGTTCTTC. Encoded protein: CSSKRGNEQFF.

Only one count was recorded for this clone. CDR3 sequence: CASRRRQANTEAFF. As DNA, the CDR3 is TGTGCCAGCAGGAGGAGACAGGCGAACACTGAAGCTTTCTTT. The rearrangement uses TRBV28 and TRBJ1-1; tentative D call: TRBD1 (6 bases). The V gene's germline CDR1 is MDHEN and CDR2 SYDVKM. This CDR3 is built from 14 residues. V was trimmed by 6 bases and J by 1 base, leaving 12 bases between them. The full variable domain, rest sourced from reference TRBV28 and TRBJ1-1, is DVKVTQSSRYLVKRTGEKVFLECVQDMDHENMFWYRQDPGLGLRLIYFSYDVKMKEKGDIPEGYSVSREKKERFSLILESASTNQTSMYLCASRRRQANTEAFFGQGTRLTVV.

V and J are TRBV9 and TRBJ1-1; D is ambiguous. V dropped 3 bases and J dropped 2 bases, with 11 bases sitting between them. The CDR3 is 14 amino acids. CDR1 and CDR2 from the germline V gene are SGDLS and YYNGEE. The CDR3 is CASSERSGNTEAFF. CDR3 DNA: TGTGCCAGCAGCGAAAGATCGGGAAACACTGAAGCTTTCTTT.

The chain couples TRBV24-1 to TRBJ2-5; D remains ambiguous. The CDR3 contains 13 residues. Per germline, CDR1 KGHDR and CDR2 SFDVKD. Trimming cost V 3 bases and J 2 bases, with 6 bases left between them. The CDR3 sequence is CATSDTVQETQYF. The CDR3 nucleotides are TGTGCCACCAGTGATACGGTTCAAGAGACCCAGTACTTC.

The chain joins TRBV5-1 to TRBJ1-6; 7 nucleotides align to TRBD1. Germline values: CDR1 SGHRS, CDR2 YFSETQ. The CDR3 is 15 amino acids. Losses at the gene ends were 4 bases for V and 3 bases for J; bases not matched to a gene: 4. As DNA, the CDR3 is TGCGCCAGCAGCCCCTGGACAGGCTATAATTCACCCCTCCACTTT. This gives the protein CASSPWTGYNSPLHF. Complete variable domain (other parts from reference TRBV5-1 and TRBJ1-6): KAGVTQTPRYLIKTRGQQVTLSCSPISGHRSVSWYQQTPGQGLQFLFEYFSETQRNKGNFPGRFSGRQFSNSRSEMNVSTLELGDSALYLCASSPWTGYNSPLHFGNGTRLTVT.

CDR3 loop: CSASRQVLSSGANVLTF. CDR3 in DNA: TGCAGTGCTAGTCGGCAGGTTCTTAGCTCTGGGGCCAACGTCCTGACTTTC. This chain links TRBV20-1 with TRBJ2-6, with D unresolved. The CDR3 is 17 residues long. V was pared by 3 bases and J by 0 bases, with 15 bases between. Germline assignment: CDR1 DFQATT and CDR2 SNEGSKA (reference sequence).

The rearrangement links TRBV4-1 to TRBJ2-7, with a tentative D call TRBD2 (5 bases). Per the germline V gene, CDR1 is MGHRA and CDR2 is YSYEKL. CDR3 length equals 18 residues. Trimming removed 1 base from V and 7 bases from J, with 26 bases in between. CDR3 nucleotides: TGCGCCAGCAGCCAAGTCCCACCGCAGCGGAACCCCGGGGATGAGCAGTACTTC. It translates to CASSQVPPQRNPGDEQYF.

This chain links TRBV24-1 with TRBJ2-5; 11 bases align to TRBD2. After removal of 3 bases from V and 3 bases from J, the junction contained 5 bases not matched to a gene. Germline V CDR1 and CDR2: KGHDR, SFDVKD. The CDR3 loop spans 16 amino acids. CDR3 sequence reads: CATSDIRGLAEETQYF. For the CDR3, the DNA is TGTGCCACCAGTGATATCCGGGGACTAGCGGAAGAGACCCAGTACTTC.